This entry concerns a single T cell receptor beta chain. This clonotype was seen a handful of times. Its antigen is still unknown. One base away there is no much larger clone; base qualities are not given. The sample belongs to a study of T cells in Graves' hyperthyroidism and ophthalmopathy (dated by TCRdb to the late 2010s). Notes on the research overall: Peripheral blood was collected at initial diagnosis, before any treatment. TCR V-J signatures able to tell the groups apart were searched for in a discovery cohort of 90 to 100 patients, of whom 43 had Graves' ophthalmopathy and around 57 had stable Graves' hyperthyroidism. Whether ophthalmopathy could be predicted prospectively was tested in an independent validation cohort made up of roughly 20 hyperthyroidism patients plus 17 patients who later progressed to ophthalmopathy. The roughly 91 discovery patients were randomly divided into training and test sets at a 7:3 ratio. According to the paper, TCR Vbeta CDR3 sequencing was carried out on about 140 peripheral blood samples, which came from fewer than 50 ophthalmopathy, 75 or so hyperthyroidism and around 17 progressor patients. In addition, the study compared T-cell repertoires in thyroid tissue and in blood from about 6 Graves' hyperthyroidism patients. After sampling, hyperthyroidism patients received methimazole starting at 30 mg daily, and ophthalmopathy patients received high-dose intravenous methylprednisolone. Results and caveats for the whole study, not just this receptor: No statistical method was used to set the sample size in advance, and investigators knew the group allocation. A model built on a 13 V-J signature distinguished ophthalmopathy from stable hyperthyroidism, reaching about 88% sensitivity and about 81% specificity in cross-validation and 80%/75% in testing. Blood samples also contained most of the expanded thyroid clonotypes (frequency above 0.001), which suggests that blood repertoires may reflect thyroid immune responses. In validation, the model predicted progression to ophthalmopathy a median of approximately 6.6 months before onset, with about 64% sensitivity and around 76% specificity.

The germline V gene (reference sequence) supplies CDR1 DFQATT and CDR2 SNEGSKA. The CDR3, from cysteine to phenylalanine, totals 15 residues. The retained sequence is limited to the CDR3, 45 bases, with the frame set at the first base. V loses 6 bases at its end and J loses 7 bases; junction bases beyond the gene matches: 10. The TCR beta CDR3 regions were amplified from the RNA transcripts. A first-round RT-PCR of the TCR CDR3 used the HTBI primer set with the Qiagen OneStep RT-PCR kit. A second multiplex PCR round built the libraries, followed by size selection and purification. Libraries were sequenced paired-end with 100 bp reads on an Illumina HiSeq2000. Concerning the study's data processing: SOAPnuke was used to process the raw data, removing reads that contained adapters or uncalled bases, had a mean Phred below 15, or lacked an exact match to the constant primer or identifier. High-quality paired reads were merged using COPE v1.2.5, and each unique nucleotide sequence was defined as a clonotype. MiTCR v1.1 was used to align the clonotypes against IMGT TRBV, TRBD and TRBJ reference segments. The analysis was restricted to V-J combinations with a frequency above 0.0001, which together covered around 99% of the repertoires. The TCS score was defined as the ratio of F50 (clonal expansion) to E x V (chaos), calculated using BLOSUM62-based TCRdist between CDR3 peptides within each V-J. Welch's t-statistics and random forest reduced roughly 540 V-J features to 10 to 15, which were used in a naive Bayes classifier (R e1071). Using fastp at Q25 and MiXCR, TCRdb reprocessed the public reads and kept productive beta chains. Rows with a matching CDR3 protein are joined into one entry that keeps the most common DNA and genes. The V and J calls reflect TCRdb's pipeline rather than the authors' work. Within this sample are around 600,000 distinct CDR3 sequences, with about 15% of them counted one time only. The ten biggest clones cover about 12% of the sample.

Ophthalmopathy patients had moderately to severely active disease, Clinical Activity Score of at least 3, NOSPECS grade of at least 4, and duration under 3 months. Patients with uncontrolled infections, other autoimmune diseases, pregnancy or lactation were excluded. Diagnoses were established on the basis of clinical symptoms, serum thyroxine and TRAb, thyroid ultrasound, and orbital computed tomography. PBMCs were separated from approximately 10 ml of fresh peripheral blood using Ficoll-Paque density gradient centrifugation. Total RNA was extracted using Trizol reagent, and RNA quality was assessed on an Agilent 2100 Bioanalyzer.

This TCR came from a woman aged 45-59 years with Graves' ophthalmopathy. The chain is made from TRBV20-1 and TRBJ2-1, with 12 bases matching TRBD2. Source material: blood. The CDR3: CSASPGLAGSNEQFF. The DNA sequence follows: TGCAGTGCGAGTCCGGGACTAGCGGGCTCAAATGAGCAGTTCTTC.